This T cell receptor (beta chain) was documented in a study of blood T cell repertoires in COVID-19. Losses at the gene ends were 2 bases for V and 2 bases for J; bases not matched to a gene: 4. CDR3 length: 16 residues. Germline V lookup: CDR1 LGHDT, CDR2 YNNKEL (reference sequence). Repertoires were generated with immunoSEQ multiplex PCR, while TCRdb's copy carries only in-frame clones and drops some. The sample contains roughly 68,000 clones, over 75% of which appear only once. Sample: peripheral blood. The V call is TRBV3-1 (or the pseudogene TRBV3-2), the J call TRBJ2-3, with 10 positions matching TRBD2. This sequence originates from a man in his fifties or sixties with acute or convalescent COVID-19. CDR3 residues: CASSQPSGGFTDTQYF. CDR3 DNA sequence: TGTGCCAGCAGCCAACCTAGCGGGGGTTTCACAGATACGCAGTATTTT.